This is a list of T cell receptor beta chains from one sample in a study of cytomegalovirus exposure and HLA in healthy donors. TCRdb's table, derived via immunoSEQ multiplex PCR, lists solely in-frame clones and lacks some. The sample includes roughly 89,000 clones, over 60% of them seen just once. The sequenced sample consisted of PBMCs. All receptors derive from a woman between 50 and 59 years old in good health and CMV-seropositive. CDR3s include the opening cysteine and the closing phenylalanine or tryptophan. Each record gives: clone size, J gene, CDR3 length, V gene, D gene, CDR3 DNA, CDR3 protein. D genes are given only for firm matches. Some rows mark clone size as missing; the rest say once, few, many or name a class of expanded clone.

. | TRBJ1-1 | 18 | TRBV27 | . | TGTGCCAGCAGTTATAATGGCCCCGGAGGAGTCCTGAACACTGAAGCTTTCTTT | CASSYNGPGGVLNTEAFF
. | TRBJ1-2 | 14 | TRBV9 | . | TGTGCCAGCAGCCCCTCAACAGGAGAATATGGCTACACCTTC | CASSPSTGEYGYTF
. | TRBJ1-6 | 16 | TRBV5-1 | TRBD1 | TGCGCCAGCAGCTTGTCACGGACAGGGTCGAGTTCACCCCTCCACTTT | CASSLSRTGSSSPLHF
few | TRBJ1-2 | 16 | TRBV7-9 | TRBD1 | TGTGCCAGCAGCCAACAGGCCGGGACAGGGGGGTATGGCTACACCTTC | CASSQQAGTGGYGYTF
few | TRBJ2-7 | 15 | TRBV28 | . | TGTGCCAGCAGTTTATCGGCAGGGTTTGCCTACGAGCAGTACTTC | CASSLSAGFAYEQYF
. | TRBJ1-2 | 13 | TRBV11-2 | . | TGTGCCAGCAGCCGGTGGCGGGGTTATGGCTACACCTTC | CASSRWRGYGYTF
. | TRBJ2-3 | 17 | TRBV4-1 | . | TGCGCCAGCAGCCAAGACCCAACAGAGGGTTTGTGGGATACGCAGTATTTT | CASSQDPTEGLWDTQYF
. | TRBJ2-1 | 15 | TRBV6-5 | TRBD1 | TGTGCCAGCTCAAACACCGGGACAGGGAATCATGAGCAGTTCTTC | CASSNTGTGNHEQFF
. | TRBJ1-5 | 15 | TRBV7-2 | . | TGTGCCAGCAGCTACGGGACAATGGGCAATCAGCCCCAGCATTTT | CASSYGTMGNQPQHF
few | TRBJ2-7 | 14 | TRBV28 | TRBD1 | TGTGCCAGCAGTTTAGAGACAGGGTCCTACGAGCAGTACTTC | CASSLETGSYEQYF
. | TRBJ2-2 | 14 | TRBV9 | . | TGTGCCAGCAGCGTAGCAGTCGACACCGGGGAGCTGTTTTTT | CASSVAVDTGELFF
. | TRBJ1-4 | 15 | TRBV30 | . | TGTGCCTGGAGCCCCAGACGGGACTCTAATGAAAAACTGTTTTTT | CAWSPRRDSNEKLFF
once | TRBJ1-1 | 15 | TRBV6-6 | TRBD1 | TGTGCCAGCAGCACAGGGGGCAAGGGGAACACTGAAGCTTTCTTT | CASSTGGKGNTEAFF
few | TRBJ2-3 | 13 | TRBV19 | . | TGTGCCAGTAGTATGAACGTGGCCGATACGCAGTATTTT | CASSMNVADTQYF
. | TRBJ2-2 | 15 | TRBV7-9 | . | TGTGCCAGCACCTCCTTTAATGAGGGCACCGGGGAGCTGTTTTTT | CASTSFNEGTGELFF
few | TRBJ2-3 | 13 | TRBV6-1 | . | TGTGCCAGCAGTGCCGGGTGGTCAGATACGCAGTATTTT | CASSAGWSDTQYF
. | TRBJ1-4 | 20 | TRBV12-5 | TRBD1 | TGTGCTAGTGTTAACCGGGACAGGAACGACAGTTACAAAAATAATGAAAAACTGTTTTTT | CASVNRDRNDSYKNNEKLFF
. | TRBJ2-3 | 12 | TRBV11-2 | . | TGTGCCAGCAGCTCAGGGACAGATACGCAGTATTTT | CASSSGTDTQYF
. | TRBJ2-3 | 15 | TRBV5-6 | . | TGTGCCAGCAGCTTGGTTGTAGAAAGCACAGATACGCAGTATTTT | CASSLVVESTDTQYF
once | TRBJ2-5 | 15 | TRBV5-1 | TRBD1 | TGCGCCAGCAGCCGGACAGGGGACATCCAAGAGACCCAGTACTTC | CASSRTGDIQETQYF
. | TRBJ2-3 | 16 | TRBV5-1 | TRBD2 | TGCGCCAGCAGCCGGCGGGGGGCAGGAAACACAGATACGCAGTATTTT | CASSRRGAGNTDTQYF
once | TRBJ2-3 | 16 | TRBV9 | TRBD2 | TGTGCCAGCAGCGCCACGCGGGGGATACGTTCAGATACGCAGTATTTT | CASSATRGIRSDTQYF
. | TRBJ1-5 | 15 | TRBV15 | . | TGTGCCACCAGCAGAGTTGTCAGTAGCAATCAGCCCCAGCATTTT | CATSRVVSSNQPQHF